The T cell receptor (beta chain) under discussion was sequenced for a study of patients and donors after allogeneic stem cell transplantation. The CDR3 is 14 residues long. The ends were cut back, 5 bases at V and 11 bases at J, with 21 bases in the middle. TCRdb independently ran MiXCR on the RT-PCR reads; one entry per CDR3 protein. The sample holds approximately 410,000 distinct CDR3 sequences, about a sixth seen once. This clonotype was recorded a few times. Input material: blood, either unsorted or a sorted T cell fraction (not recorded which). This chain joins TRBV12-3 or TRBV12-4 and TRBJ1-1; D remains unclear. This receptor was obtained from a human donor who was either an allogeneic HSCT recipient or a stem cell or donor lymphocyte infusion donor (not recorded which). It is not recorded whose cells these are; they may come from a transplant donor. The CDR3 is CASSPPPAQLGAFF. The CDR3 DNA sequence: TGTGCCAGCAGTCCGCCCCCAGCGCAACTTGGGGCTTTCTTT.